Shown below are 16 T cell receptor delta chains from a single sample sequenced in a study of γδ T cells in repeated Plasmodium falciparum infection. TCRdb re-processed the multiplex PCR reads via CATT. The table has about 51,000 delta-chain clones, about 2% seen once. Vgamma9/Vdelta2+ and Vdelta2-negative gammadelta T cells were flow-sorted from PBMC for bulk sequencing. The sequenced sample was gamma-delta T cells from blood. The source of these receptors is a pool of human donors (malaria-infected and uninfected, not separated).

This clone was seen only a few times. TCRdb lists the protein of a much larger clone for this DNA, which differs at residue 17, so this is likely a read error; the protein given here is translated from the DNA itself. Here the CDR3 DNA reads TGTGCTCTTGGGGAAGCGGCCCTCTATATCTGGGGGATTTCGTTTAACGCCGATAAACTCATCTTT. Encoded protein: CALGEAALYIWGISFNADKLIF. V usage is TRDV1 and J usage is TRDJ1; 9 positions match TRDD3. No J gene was available from TCRdb, and it was assigned here by a germline match of the DNA. V gave up 2 bases and J gave up 3 bases; unmatched junction bases: 25. This CDR3 has 22 residues. The germline gives CDR1 TSWWSYY, CDR2 QGS.

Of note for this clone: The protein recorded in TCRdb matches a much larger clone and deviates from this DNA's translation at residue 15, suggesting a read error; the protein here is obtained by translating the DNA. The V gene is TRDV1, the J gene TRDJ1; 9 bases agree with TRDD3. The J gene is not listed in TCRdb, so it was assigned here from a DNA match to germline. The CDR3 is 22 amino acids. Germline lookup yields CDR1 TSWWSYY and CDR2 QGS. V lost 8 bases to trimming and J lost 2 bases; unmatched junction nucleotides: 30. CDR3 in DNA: TGTGCTCTTAGGTCGGAGGGGTGGGGGATAAATATAGACTCACCTGAAACCGATAAACTCATCTTT. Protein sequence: CALRSEGWGINIDSPETDKLIF.

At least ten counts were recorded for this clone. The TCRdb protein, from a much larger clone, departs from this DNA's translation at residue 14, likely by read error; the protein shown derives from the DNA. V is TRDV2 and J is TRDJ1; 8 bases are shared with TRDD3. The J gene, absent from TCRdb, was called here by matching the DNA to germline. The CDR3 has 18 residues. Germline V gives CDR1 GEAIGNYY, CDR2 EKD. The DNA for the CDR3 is TGTGCCTGTGACACCGTACTGGGGGCCCTACGAAGTACCGGTAAACTCATCTTT. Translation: CACDTVLGALRSTGKLIF.

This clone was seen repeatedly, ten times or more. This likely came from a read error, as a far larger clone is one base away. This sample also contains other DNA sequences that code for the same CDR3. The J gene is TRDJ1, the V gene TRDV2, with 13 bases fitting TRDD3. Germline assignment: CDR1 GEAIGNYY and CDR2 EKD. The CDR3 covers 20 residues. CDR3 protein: CACDTILLGDTRAYTDKLIF. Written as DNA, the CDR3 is TGTGCCTGCGACACGATATTACTGGGGGATACGCGGGCTTACACCGATAAACTCATCTTT.

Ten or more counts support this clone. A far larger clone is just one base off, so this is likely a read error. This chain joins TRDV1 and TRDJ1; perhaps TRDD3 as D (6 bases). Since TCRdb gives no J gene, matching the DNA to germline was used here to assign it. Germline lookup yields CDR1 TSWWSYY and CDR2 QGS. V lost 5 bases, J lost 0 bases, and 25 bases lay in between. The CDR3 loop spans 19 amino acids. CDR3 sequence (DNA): TGTGCTCTTGGGCTCATTGGGGGGTACGCATTTACGTACACCGATAAACTCATCTTT. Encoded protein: CALGLIGGYAFTYTDKLIF.

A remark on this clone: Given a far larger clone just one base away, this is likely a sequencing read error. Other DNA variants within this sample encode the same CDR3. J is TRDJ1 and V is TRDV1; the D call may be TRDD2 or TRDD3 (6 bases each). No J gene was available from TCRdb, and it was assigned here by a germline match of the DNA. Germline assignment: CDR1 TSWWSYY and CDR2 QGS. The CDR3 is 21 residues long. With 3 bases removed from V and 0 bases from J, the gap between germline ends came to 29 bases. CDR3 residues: CALGDPFLPTLAGANTDKLIF. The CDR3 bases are TGTGCTCTTGGGGACCCTTTCCTTCCCACGTTAGCTGGGGCCAACACCGATAAACTCATCTTT.

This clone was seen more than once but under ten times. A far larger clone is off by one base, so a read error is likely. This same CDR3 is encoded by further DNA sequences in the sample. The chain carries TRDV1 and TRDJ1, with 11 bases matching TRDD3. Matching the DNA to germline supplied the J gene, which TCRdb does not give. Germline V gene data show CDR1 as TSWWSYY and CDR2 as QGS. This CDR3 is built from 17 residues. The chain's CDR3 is CALGEQGVNWGIVKLIF. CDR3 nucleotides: TGTGCCCTTGGGGAACAGGGCGTTAACTGGGGGATAGTTAAACTCATCTTT.

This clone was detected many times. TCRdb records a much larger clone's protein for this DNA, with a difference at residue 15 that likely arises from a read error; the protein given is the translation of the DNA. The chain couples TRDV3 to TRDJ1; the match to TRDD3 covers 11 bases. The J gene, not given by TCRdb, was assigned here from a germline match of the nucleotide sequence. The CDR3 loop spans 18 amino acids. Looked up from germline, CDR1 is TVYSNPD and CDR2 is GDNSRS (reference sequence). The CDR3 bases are TGTGCCTTGGGACTAAACTGGGGGATATCGTGGAGGACCGATGAACTCATCTTT. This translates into CALGLNWGISWRTDELIF.

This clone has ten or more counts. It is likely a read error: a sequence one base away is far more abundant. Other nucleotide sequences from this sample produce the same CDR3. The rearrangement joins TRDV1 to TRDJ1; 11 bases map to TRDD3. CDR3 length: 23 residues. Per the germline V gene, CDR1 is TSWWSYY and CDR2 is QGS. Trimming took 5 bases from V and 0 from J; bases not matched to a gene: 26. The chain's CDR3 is CALGSTWAAPFLFGGYDTDKLIF. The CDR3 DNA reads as TGTGCTCTTGGGTCGACTTGGGCGGCTCCCTTCCTGTTTGGGGGATACGACACCGATAAACTCATCTTT.

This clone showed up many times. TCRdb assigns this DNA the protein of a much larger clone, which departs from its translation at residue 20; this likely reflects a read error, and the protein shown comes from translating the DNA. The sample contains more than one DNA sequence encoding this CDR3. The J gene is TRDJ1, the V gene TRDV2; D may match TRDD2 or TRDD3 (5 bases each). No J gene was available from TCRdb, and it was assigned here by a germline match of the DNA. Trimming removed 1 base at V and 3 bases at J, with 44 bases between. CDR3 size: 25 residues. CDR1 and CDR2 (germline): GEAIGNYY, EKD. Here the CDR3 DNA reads TGTGCCTGTGACACGGGCCTTCTTTCAGGGTCGGGATGTCACCCCCCAAAGTGGTACGCCGATAAACTCATCTTT. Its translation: CACDTGLLSGSGCHPPKWYADKLIF.

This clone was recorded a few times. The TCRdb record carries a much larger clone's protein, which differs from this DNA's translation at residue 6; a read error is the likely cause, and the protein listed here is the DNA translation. The CDR3 loop is CALGEPGLPPFYWGILEYTDKLIF. The CDR3 DNA reads TGTGCTCTTGGGGAACCGGGCCTTCCTCCCTTTTACTGGGGGATACTCGAGTACACCGATAAACTCATCTTT. This sequence joins TRDV1 and TRDJ1, with 12 bases fitting TRDD3. TCRdb gives no J gene; it was assigned here by matching the DNA to germline. Unmatched junction bases numbered 24, after V lost 1 base and J lost 0 bases. Germline loops: CDR1 TSWWSYY, CDR2 QGS. The CDR3 loop spans 24 amino acids.

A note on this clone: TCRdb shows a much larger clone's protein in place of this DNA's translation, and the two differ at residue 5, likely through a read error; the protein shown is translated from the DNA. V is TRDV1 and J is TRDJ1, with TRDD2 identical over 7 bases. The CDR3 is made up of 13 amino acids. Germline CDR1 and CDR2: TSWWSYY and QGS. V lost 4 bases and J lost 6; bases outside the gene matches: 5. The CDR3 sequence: CALGGVPTNKLIF. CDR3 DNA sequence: TGTGCTCTTGGGGGAGTTCCTACGAATAAACTCATCTTT.

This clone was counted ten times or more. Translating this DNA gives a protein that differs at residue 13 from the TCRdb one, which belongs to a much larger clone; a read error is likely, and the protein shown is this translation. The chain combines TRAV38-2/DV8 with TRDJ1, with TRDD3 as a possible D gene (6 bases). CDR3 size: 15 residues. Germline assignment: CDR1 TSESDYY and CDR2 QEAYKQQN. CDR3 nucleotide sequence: TGTGCTTATAGGGGGACGGGGATGATTCCCGATAAACCCATCTTT. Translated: CAYRGTGMIPDKPIF.

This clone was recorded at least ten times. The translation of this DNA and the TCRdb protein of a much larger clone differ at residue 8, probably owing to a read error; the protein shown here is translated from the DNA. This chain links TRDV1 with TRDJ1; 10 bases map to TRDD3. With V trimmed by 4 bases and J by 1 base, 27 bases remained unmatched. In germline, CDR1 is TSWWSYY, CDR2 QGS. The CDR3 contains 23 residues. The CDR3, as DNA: TGTGCTCTTGGGGTTGACGTCTCCCTACCGGGGGGATACGCGGGCATCGGCACCGATAAACTCATCTTT. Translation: CALGVDVSLPGGYAGIGTDKLIF.

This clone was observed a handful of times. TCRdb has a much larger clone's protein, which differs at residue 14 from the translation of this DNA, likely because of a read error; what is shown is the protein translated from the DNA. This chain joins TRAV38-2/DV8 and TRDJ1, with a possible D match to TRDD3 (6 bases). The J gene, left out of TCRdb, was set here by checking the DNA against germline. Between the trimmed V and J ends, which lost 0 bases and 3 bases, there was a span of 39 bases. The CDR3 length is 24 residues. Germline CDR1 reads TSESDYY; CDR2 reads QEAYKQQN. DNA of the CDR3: TGTGCTTATAGGAGCGCGAGACGTTGGGACCCTTTACTGGAGGATACTTGGTCGGCCGATAAACTCATCTTT. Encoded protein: CAYRSARRWDPLLEDTWSADKLIF.

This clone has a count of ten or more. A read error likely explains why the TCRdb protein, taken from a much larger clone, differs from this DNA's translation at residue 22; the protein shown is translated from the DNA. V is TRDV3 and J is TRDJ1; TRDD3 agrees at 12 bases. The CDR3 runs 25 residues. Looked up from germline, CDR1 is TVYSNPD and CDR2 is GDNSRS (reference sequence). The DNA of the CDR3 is TGTGCCTTTATCCCTTTTTTAGTGAAGGGTTATACTGGGGGATACCCTCCGGGAGTTGGCGATAGACTCATCTTT. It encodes CAFIPFLVKGYTGGYPPGVGDRLIF.